Below are 8 T cell receptor beta chains sequenced from a single sample in a study of OX40 agonist ivuxolimab in advanced cancers. Measured with immunoSEQ multiplex PCR; TCRdb has only the in-frame clones, and not every one. The sample includes around 25,000 clones, more than 75% of them seen just once. The input for sequencing was CD4+ or CD8+ T cells sorted from blood, taken in a trial of the OX40 agonist ivuxolimab. These receptors were obtained from an adult with an advanced solid tumor such as melanoma, head and neck, liver or kidney cancer.

About this clone itself: At one end, the junction sequence differs from germline, possibly due to a read error. This chain connects TRBV4-3 to TRBJ2-3, with TRBD1 as a possible D gene (5 bases). CDR3 length equals 13 residues. Germline V gene lookup returns CDR1 LGHNA and CDR2 YSLEER. The CDR3 sequence is CASSHDSTDAQYF. The DNA of the CDR3 is TGCGCCAGCAGCCATGACAGCACAGATGCGCAGTATTTT.

This sequence joins TRBV5-1 and TRBJ1-2, with D perhaps TRBD1 (5 bases). V shed 0 bases and J shed 3 bases, with 27 bases lying between them. Germline-derived CDR1 and CDR2 are SGHRS and YFSETQ. This CDR3 comprises 20 residues. CDR3 protein: CASSLEKYRPFETLYYGYTF. The CDR3 DNA follows: TGCGCCAGCAGCTTGGAAAAGTACAGGCCTTTTGAAACCCTTTACTATGGCTACACCTTC.

This clone was counted a few times. The rearrangement links TRBV5-8 to TRBJ1-2; the D is unclear. There are 13 residues in the CDR3. The germline V gene has CDR1 SGHTS and CDR2 YDEGEE. The V and J ends lost 3 bases and 5 bases respectively, with 11 bases between them. CDR3 region: CASSWETGYGYTF. The DNA for the CDR3 is TGTGCCAGCAGCTGGGAAACCGGGTATGGCTACACCTTC.

This clone was found a few times. The chain employs TRBV19 and TRBJ1-1, with TRBD1 as a possible D gene (5 bases). Germline V CDR1 and CDR2: LNHDA, SQIVND (reference sequence). Trimming pared 1 base from V and 1 base from J, leaving 7 bases between. The CDR3 sequence is 14 residues long. In DNA form, the CDR3 reads TGTGCCAGTAGTATAGGTGGGGGGAACACTGAAGCTTTCTTT. Its translation: CASSIGGGNTEAFF.

This clone was counted between two and nine times. Different DNA sequences within this sample yield the same CDR3. The gene calls are TRBV10-3 and TRBJ1-5; D remains unclear. Germline assignment: CDR1 ENHRY and CDR2 SYGVKD. With 2 bases removed from V and 1 base from J, the gap between germline ends came to 6 bases. The CDR3 sequence is 14 residues long. CDR3 in DNA: TGTGCCATCAGTGAGGGGGTAAGCAATCAGCCCCAGCATTTT. Translation gives CAISEGVSNQPQHF.

V is TRBV13 and J is TRBJ2-3; 11 nucleotides line up with TRBD2. The germline CDR1 and CDR2 sequences are PRHDT and FYEKMQ (reference sequence). The CDR3 consists of 16 residues. The junction had 9 bases not matched to a gene; V was cut back by 5 bases and J by 5 bases. The CDR3 sequence: CASSKTSGGAGDTQYF. CDR3 coding DNA: TGTGCCAGCAGCAAAACTAGCGGGGGAGCGGGAGATACGCAGTATTTT.

The V gene is TRBV9, the J gene TRBJ2-7, with 9 nucleotides matching TRBD1. CDR3 length equals 14 residues. Trimming removed 3 bases from V and 7 bases from J; junction bases left unmatched: 8. Germline CDR1 reads SGDLS; CDR2 reads YYNGEE. CDR3 bases: TGTGCCAGCAGCGAGGCATACAGGGGGCGAGAGCAGTACTTC. Translating gives CASSEAYRGREQYF.

The genes are TRBV6-1 and TRBJ1-1, with D possibly being TRBD1 (5 bases). From germline, CDR1 is MNHNS and CDR2 SASEGT. CDR3 length: 12 residues. The ends were cut back, 9 bases at V and 10 bases at J, with 18 bases in the middle. CDR3 amino acids: CASKGQGRLAFF. The CDR3 bases are TGTGCCAGTAAAGGGCAGGGAAGGTTAGCTTTCTTT.